This T cell receptor (beta chain) was captured in a study of cytomegalovirus exposure and HLA in healthy donors. Study results and limitations: Under in vitro conditions, three CMV-associated chains were confirmed as specific for CMV antigens. Cytomegalovirus-associated status was assigned to about 160 TCR beta chains. Rare TCR sequences dominated, though some public TCRs recurred in many donors.

Germline CDR1 is MNHEY and CDR2 is SVGAGI. This CDR3 has 14 residues. V was pared by 0 bases and J by 4 bases, with 2 bases of the junction left unmatched. This clone was seen more than once but under ten times. Its antigen is unidentified. This table comes from immunoSEQ multiplex PCR, and its TCRdb copy is limited to in-frame clones, with some not included. In the table there are around 130,000 clones, nearly 90% of which are singletons. It was the 120-subject validation cohort, separate from the approximately 670-subject first cohort, to which the donors belonged. The sequencing input was PBMCs. The sequence was obtained from a man aged 25 to 40 in good health and CMV-seronegative. The V gene is TRBV6-5, the J gene TRBJ1-1; 7 bases align to TRBD1. CDR3 amino acids: CASSYSGGRTEAFF. The CDR3 nucleotides are TGTGCCAGCAGTTACTCAGGGGGCCGCACTGAAGCTTTCTTT.